This T cell receptor beta chain was documented in a study of identical twins. Study results and limitations: Abundant beta clonotypes from cord blood had fewer insertions, unlike memory repertoires, which showed none. The analysis was cross-sectional rather than longitudinal within donors.

In its sample, this clonotype was seen many times. Its antigen is still unknown. TCRdb redid the calling of the 5' RACE reads with MiXCR, one entry per CDR3 protein. Of roughly 350,000 distinct CDR3 sequences listed, 9% to 15% are singletons. These data were also filed under a second study, of yellow fever vaccine responses in identical twins.

The TCR was taken from a young woman in good health. Source material: CD8+ T cells sorted from blood.

The CDR3 region is CSTWSGPADNEQFF. The CDR3 DNA reads as TGCAGCACATGGAGTGGTCCGGCCGACAATGAGCAGTTCTTC. This sequence joins TRBV29-1 and TRBJ2-1; no firm D call. CDR3 size: 14 residues. V was cut by 8 bases and J by 5 bases, with 19 bases left in between. From germline, CDR1 is SQVTM and CDR2 ANQGSEA.